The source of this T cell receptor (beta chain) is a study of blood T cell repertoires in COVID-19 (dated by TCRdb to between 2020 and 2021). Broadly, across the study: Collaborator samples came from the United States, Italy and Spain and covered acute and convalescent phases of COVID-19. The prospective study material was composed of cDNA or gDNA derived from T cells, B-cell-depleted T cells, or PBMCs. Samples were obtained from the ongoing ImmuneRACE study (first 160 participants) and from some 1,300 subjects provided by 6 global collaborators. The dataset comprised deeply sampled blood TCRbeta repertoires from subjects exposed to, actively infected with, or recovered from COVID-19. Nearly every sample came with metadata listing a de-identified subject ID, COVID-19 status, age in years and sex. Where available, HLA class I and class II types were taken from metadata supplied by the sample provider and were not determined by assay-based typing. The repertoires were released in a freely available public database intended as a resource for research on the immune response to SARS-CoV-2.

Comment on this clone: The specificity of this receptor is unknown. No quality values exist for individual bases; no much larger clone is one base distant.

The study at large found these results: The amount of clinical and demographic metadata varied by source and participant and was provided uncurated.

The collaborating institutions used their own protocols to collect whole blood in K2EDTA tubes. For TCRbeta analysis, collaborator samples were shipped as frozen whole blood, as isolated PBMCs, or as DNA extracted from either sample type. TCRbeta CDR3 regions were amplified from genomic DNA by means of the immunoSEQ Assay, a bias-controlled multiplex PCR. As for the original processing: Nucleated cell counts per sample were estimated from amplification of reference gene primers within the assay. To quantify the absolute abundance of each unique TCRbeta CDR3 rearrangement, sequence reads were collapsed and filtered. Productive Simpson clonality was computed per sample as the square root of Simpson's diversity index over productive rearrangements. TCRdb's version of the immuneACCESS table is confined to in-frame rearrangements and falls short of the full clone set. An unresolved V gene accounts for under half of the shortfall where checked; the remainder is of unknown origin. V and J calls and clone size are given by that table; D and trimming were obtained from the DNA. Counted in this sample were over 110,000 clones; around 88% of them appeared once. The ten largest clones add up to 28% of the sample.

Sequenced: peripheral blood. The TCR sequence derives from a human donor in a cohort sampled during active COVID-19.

CDR3 sequence: CASSPVLTGPEETQYF. The DNA sequence is given as TGTGCCAGCAGCCCTGTCTTGACAGGGCCCGAAGAGACCCAGTACTTC. The rearrangement joined TRBV5-4 to TRBJ2-5, and 7 junction bases match TRBD1. Based on the germline V gene (reference sequence), the CDR1 and CDR2 sequences are SGHNT and YYREEE. The CDR3 runs 16 amino acids, cysteine and phenylalanine included. Just CDR3 DNA is preserved here, 48 bases in frame from base 1. V loses 4 bases at its end and J loses 3 bases; junction bases beyond the gene matches: 12. The full variable domain, completed from the reference TRBV5-4 and TRBJ2-5 proteins outside the CDR3, reads ETGVTQSPTHLIKTRGQQVTLRCSSQSGHNTVSWYQQALGQGPQFIFQYYREEENGRGNFPPRFSGLQFPNYSSELNVNALELDDSALYLCASSPVLTGPEETQYFGPGTRLLVL.